These 15 T cell receptor beta chains were all obtained from the same sample, sequenced in a study of blood T cell repertoires in COVID-19 (dated by TCRdb to 2019 to 2021). The library was built by means of the immunoSEQ multiplex PCR assay. TCRdb carries this immuneACCESS record with in-frame sequences only. Its versions omit some clonotypes, under half of them owing to an unresolved V gene in the studies checked, with the rest unexplained. For this sample the table gives 120,000 or so clones, of which roughly 83% were detected only once. The top ten hold under 45% of the sample. Sequencing used peripheral blood. The receptor source for this set is a middle-aged man with active or convalescent COVID-19.

This sequence joins TRBV11-2 and TRBJ1-5, with TRBD1 matching 7 bases. The germline gives CDR1 SGHAT, CDR2 FQNNGV. V shed 2 bases and J 4 bases; nucleotides not matched to a gene: 2. This CDR3 is 14 amino acids long. The CDR3 loop is CASSLQGGNQPQHF. DNA for the CDR3: TGTGCCAGCAGCTTACAGGGGGGAAATCAGCCCCAGCATTTT.

The gene calls are TRBV5-1 and TRBJ1-2, with D possibly being TRBD1 (5 bases). V was trimmed by 6 bases and J by 3 bases, leaving 18 bases between them. Germline CDR1 is SGHRS and CDR2 is YFSETQ. This CDR3 has 15 residues. The CDR3 region is CASNVGVVNDYGYTF. The CDR3 coding sequence is TGCGCCAGCAACGTAGGGGTGGTAAACGACTATGGCTACACCTTC.

Written as DNA, the CDR3 is TGTGCCAGCAGTCCCCATACAGATAGCAATCAGCCCCAGCATTTT. As protein: CASSPHTDSNQPQHF. This rearrangement joins TRBV28 to TRBJ1-5; D not resolved. Germline CDR1 and CDR2: MDHEN and SYDVKM. The CDR3 totals 15 residues. Trimming stripped 5 bases from V and 0 bases from J, with 11 bases between.

This sequence joins TRBV19 and TRBJ2-1; 8 bases align to TRBD2. Germline trimming cut 10 bases from V and 2 bases from J; bases unmatched to any gene: 4. Germline V gene sequence: CDR1 LNHDA, CDR2 SQIVND (reference sequence). The CDR3 is 13 residues long. The CDR3 nucleotides are TGTGCCACACTAGCGGAAGCCTACAATGAGCAGTTCTTC. Its translation: CATLAEAYNEQFF.

The chain recombines TRBV5-1 with TRBJ2-1; no clear D. This CDR3 spans 12 amino acids. Trimming shortened V by 4 bases and J by 8 bases, and 10 bases separated the two germline ends. CDR1 is SGHRS and CDR2 is YFSETQ in the germline V gene. CDR3 sequence: CASSLLAHEQFF. CDR3 DNA sequence: TGCGCCAGCAGCCTCCTGGCCCATGAGCAGTTCTTC.

In DNA form, the CDR3 reads TGTGCCAGCCTTGGGGGGAGCTCCTACAATGAGCAGTTCTTC. Its protein is CASLGGSSYNEQFF. The chain joins TRBV27 to TRBJ2-1, with TRBD2 as a possible D gene (6 bases). V was trimmed by 8 bases and J by 0 bases, leaving 11 bases between them. Per germline, CDR1 MNHEY and CDR2 SMNVEV (reference sequence). The CDR3 has 14 amino acids.

The chain joins TRBV19 to TRBJ2-1; unclear D gene. The CDR3 totals 16 residues. CDR1 LNHDA and CDR2 SQIVND come from the germline V gene (reference sequence). The V end was cut by 7 bases, the J end by 2 bases, with 18 bases between. In DNA, the CDR3 is TGTGCCAGTAAGTCCTTTGGGCAAATTGCCTACAATGAGCAGTTCTTC. It is translated as CASKSFGQIAYNEQFF.

CDR3 nucleotides: TGTGCCAGCAGCCAAGCGGGGGCCCGCACAGATACGCAGTATTTT. Protein product: CASSQAGARTDTQYF. The gene calls are TRBV5-5 and TRBJ2-3, with 8 positions matching TRBD2. CDR3 length: 15 amino acids. The germline CDR1 and CDR2 sequences are SGHKS and YYEKEE (reference sequence). V trimming: 4 bases; J trimming: 1 base; junction bases outside the gene matches: 5.

V gene TRBV14 combines with J gene TRBJ2-3; 10 nucleotides align to TRBD1. The CDR3 runs 13 residues. Germline CDR1 reads SGHDN; CDR2 reads FVKESK. J lost 7 bases, V lost 6 bases, and 4 bases had no gene match. CDR3 region: CASRTGGAHTQYF. CDR3 nucleotide sequence: TGTGCCAGCAGGACAGGGGGCGCGCATACGCAGTATTTT.

This clone turned up a few times. Written as DNA, the CDR3 is TGTGCCAGTAACCCACAGGGGAGTATTGGTGAAAAACTGTTTTTT. This sequence encodes CASNPQGSIGEKLFF. J is TRBJ1-4 and V is TRBV19, with 7 bases matching TRBD1. The CDR3 covers 15 residues. Germline CDR1 is LNHDA and CDR2 is SQIVND (reference sequence). The ends lost 7 bases at V and 7 bases at J; junction bases unmatched: 12.

The chain combines TRBV28 with TRBJ1-5; D gene unclear. Trimming pared 5 bases from V and 3 bases from J, leaving 17 bases between. This CDR3 contains 16 residues. Germline V CDR1 and CDR2: MDHEN, SYDVKM. The CDR3 reads CASSPPAGGSNQPQHF. CDR3 nucleotide sequence: TGTGCCAGCAGTCCCCCCGCCGGAGGGTCCAATCAGCCCCAGCATTTT.

There are many counts of this clone. The V gene is TRBV5-1, the J gene TRBJ1-3; possible D gene TRBD1, 6 bases. The CDR3 runs to 15 residues. In germline, CDR1 is SGHRS, CDR2 YFSETQ. The V gene lost 1 base and the J gene lost 2 bases, with 10 bases spanning the gap. CDR3 sequence (DNA): TGCGCCAGCAGCTTGTCGGGGACACCTGGAAACACCATATATTTT. It is translated as CASSLSGTPGNTIYF.

This sequence joins TRBV2 and TRBJ1-1; TRBD1 might be the D (5 bases). The CDR3 has 15 residues. Deletions cut 6 bases from V and 0 bases from J, with 14 bases between. CDR1 is SNHLY, CDR2 FYNNEI, per germline. The CDR3, as DNA: TGTGCCAGCAGCGAGGTCGGGGGGATGAACACTGAAGCTTTCTTT. Translation: CASSEVGGMNTEAFF.

The chain is built from TRBV7-9 and TRBJ2-1; D remains unclear. The V end was cut by 5 bases, the J end by 5 bases, with 13 bases between. This CDR3 region has 14 residues. The germline V gene has CDR1 SEHNR and CDR2 FQNEAQ (reference sequence). Here the CDR3 reads CASSPVTLDNEQFF. CDR3 nucleotide sequence: TGTGCCAGCAGCCCGGTCACCTTGGACAATGAGCAGTTCTTC. Together with reference TRBV7-9 and TRBJ2-1, the CDR3 gives the full variable domain: DTGVSQNPRHKITKRGQNVTFRCDPISEHNRLYWYRQTLGQGPEFLTYFQNEAQLEKSRLLSDRFSAERPKGSFSTLEIQRTEQGDSAMYLCASSPVTLDNEQFFGPGTRLTVL.

The V and J genes are TRBV30 and TRBJ2-3; no clear D gene. From germline, CDR1 is GTSNPN and CDR2 SVGIG (reference sequence). The CDR3 spans 11 residues. V lost 7 bases and J 5 bases, leaving 10 bases between the germline ends. CDR3 DNA: TGTGCCTTGTATTCGGGAGATACGCAGTATTTT. Amino acids: CALYSGDTQYF.